The clone carrying this TCR beta chain showed up many times. What it recognizes is unknown. The CDR3 is made up of 16 amino acids. After removal of 2 bases from V and 5 bases from J, the junction contained 11 bases not matched to a gene. CDR1 SGHTA and CDR2 FQGNSA come from the germline V gene. The data stem from a study of early T cells in non-severe SARS-CoV-2 infection. Study-wide context: Sequenced material consisted of bulk RNA (from unsorted whole blood), and chains were unpaired.

Each single cDNA molecule received a unique molecular identifier. From the 5' RACE reads, TCRdb called clonotypes with MiXCR, one entry per CDR3 protein. The sample gives 25,000 to 30,000 distinct CDR3 sequences, around 4.5% of which show up once; over 5% is in the top ten. Findings and caveats of the study: Matching with VDJdb favored anti-spike CD8 responses (missing private and CD4 specificities).

The specimen sequenced was whole blood. The sequence came from an adult who was a healthcare worker with PCR-confirmed SARS-CoV-2 infection or an uninfected control (not recorded which). The V gene is TRBV7-2, the J gene TRBJ2-5, with 7 bases identical to TRBD2. The CDR3 reads CASSLSSGAILETQYF. In DNA form, the CDR3 reads TGTGCCAGCAGCTTATCGAGCGGGGCTATCCTGGAGACCCAGTACTTC.